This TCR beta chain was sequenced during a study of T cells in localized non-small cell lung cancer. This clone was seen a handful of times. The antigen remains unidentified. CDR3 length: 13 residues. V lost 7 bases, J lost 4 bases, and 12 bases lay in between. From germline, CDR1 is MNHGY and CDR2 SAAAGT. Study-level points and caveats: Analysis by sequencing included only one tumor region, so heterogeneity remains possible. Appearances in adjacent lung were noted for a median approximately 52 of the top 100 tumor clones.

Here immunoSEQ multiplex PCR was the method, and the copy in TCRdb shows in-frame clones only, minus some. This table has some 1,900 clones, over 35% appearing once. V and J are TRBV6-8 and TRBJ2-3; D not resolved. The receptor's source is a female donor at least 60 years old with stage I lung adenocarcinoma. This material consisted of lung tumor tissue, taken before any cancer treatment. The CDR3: CASTLGISDTQYF. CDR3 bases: TGTGCCAGCACTTTAGGAATTTCAGATACGCAGTATTTT.